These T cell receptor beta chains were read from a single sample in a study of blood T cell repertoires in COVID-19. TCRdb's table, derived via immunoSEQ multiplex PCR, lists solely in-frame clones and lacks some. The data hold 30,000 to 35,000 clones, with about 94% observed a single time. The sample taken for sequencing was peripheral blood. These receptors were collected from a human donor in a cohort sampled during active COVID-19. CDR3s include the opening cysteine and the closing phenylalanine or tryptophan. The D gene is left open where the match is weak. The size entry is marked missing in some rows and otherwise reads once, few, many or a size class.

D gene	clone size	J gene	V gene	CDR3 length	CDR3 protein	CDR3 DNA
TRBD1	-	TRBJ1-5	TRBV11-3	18	CASSSPQTIDRGHQPQHF	TGTGCCAGCAGCTCCCCGCAAACAATCGACAGGGGGCATCAGCCCCAGCATTTT
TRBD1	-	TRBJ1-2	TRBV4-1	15	CASSQGQGASFGYTF	TGCGCCAGCAGCCAGGGACAGGGGGCATCCTTTGGCTACACCTTC
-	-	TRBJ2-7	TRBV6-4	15	CASSIDSSSSYEQYF	TGTGCCAGCAGTATCGACTCTTCGAGCTCCTACGAGCAGTACTTC
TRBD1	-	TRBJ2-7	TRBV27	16	CASSFPDRGPGNEQYF	TGTGCCAGCAGTTTCCCCGACAGGGGTCCGGGAAACGAGCAGTACTTC
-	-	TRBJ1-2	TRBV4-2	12	CASSQVTGGYTF	TGTGCCAGCAGCCAAGTCACAGGAGGCTACACCTTC
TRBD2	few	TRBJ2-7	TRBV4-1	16	CASSQERAGVSYEQYF	TGCGCCAGCAGCCAAGAACGAGCGGGGGTTTCCTACGAGCAGTACTTC
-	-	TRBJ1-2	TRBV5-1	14	CASSLRTLNYGYTF	TGCGCCAGCAGCTTACGGACACTTAACTATGGCTACACCTTC
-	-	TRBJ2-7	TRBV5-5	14	CASSGVGTYYEQYF	TGTGCCAGCAGCGGGGTCGGGACTTACTACGAGCAGTACTTC
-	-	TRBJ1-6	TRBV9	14	CASSVEGINSPLHF	TGTGCCAGCAGCGTAGAGGGGATTAATTCACCCCTCCACTTT
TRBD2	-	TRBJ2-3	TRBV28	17	CASSFSLAGVFTDTQYF	TGTGCCAGCAGTTTTTCACTAGCGGGGGTGTTCACAGATACGCAGTATTTT
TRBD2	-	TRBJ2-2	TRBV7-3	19	CASSFYWGSSGRGTGELFF	TGTGCCAGCAGCTTTTATTGGGGATCTAGCGGGAGAGGCACCGGGGAGCTGTTTTTT
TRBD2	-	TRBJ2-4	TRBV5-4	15	CASSSSLAEKNIQYF	TGTGCCAGCAGCTCCTCGCTAGCGGAAAAAAACATTCAGTACTTC
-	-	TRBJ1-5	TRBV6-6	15	CASSTTQGLGQPQHF	TGTGCCAGCAGTACCACGCAGGGCTTGGGTCAGCCCCAGCATTTT
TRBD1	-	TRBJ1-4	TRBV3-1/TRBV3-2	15	CASSHQTGGNEKLFF	TGTGCCAGCAGCCACCAGACAGGGGGGAATGAAAAACTGTTTTTT
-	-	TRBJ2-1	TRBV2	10	CASSEALVFF	TGTGCCAGCAGTGAAGCGCTAGTTTTCTTC
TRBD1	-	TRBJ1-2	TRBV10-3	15	CAITLGQASFYGYTF	TGTGCCATCACCTTGGGACAGGCATCCTTCTATGGCTACACCTTC
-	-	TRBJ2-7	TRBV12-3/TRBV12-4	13	CASSLGTEYEQYF	TGTGCCAGCAGTTTAGGGACAGAGTACGAGCAGTACTTC
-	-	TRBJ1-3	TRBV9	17	CASSVAAGDYSGNTIYF	TGTGCCAGCAGCGTAGCGGCAGGGGACTACTCTGGAAACACCATATATTTT
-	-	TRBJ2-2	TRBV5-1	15	CASSFGGENTGELFF	TGCGCCAGCAGCTTTGGGGGCGAGAACACCGGGGAGCTGTTTTTT
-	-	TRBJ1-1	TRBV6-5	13	CASSSTREGKAFF	TGTGCCAGCAGTTCGACCCGAGAGGGTAAAGCTTTCTTT
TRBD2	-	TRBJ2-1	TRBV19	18	CASSPRTSGRMFYNEQFF	TGTGCCAGTAGTCCCAGGACTAGCGGGAGAATGTTCTACAATGAGCAGTTCTTC
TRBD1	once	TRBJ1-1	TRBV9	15	CASSVDFRGDTEAFF	TGTGCCAGCAGCGTAGATTTCAGGGGGGACACTGAAGCTTTCTTT
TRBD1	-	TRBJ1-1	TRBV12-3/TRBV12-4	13	CASSPPPGTVAFF	TGTGCCAGCAGCCCACCCCCCGGGACAGTGGCTTTCTTT
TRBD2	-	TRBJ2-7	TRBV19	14	CASSVLAGPYEQYF	TGTGCCAGTAGTGTGCTAGCGGGGCCGTACGAGCAGTACTTC
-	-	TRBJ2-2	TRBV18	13	CASSPGSSGELFF	TGTGCCAGCTCACCCGGGAGTTCCGGGGAGCTGTTTTTT
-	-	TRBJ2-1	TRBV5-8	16	CASSLVTGTSYNEQFF	TGTGCCAGCAGCTTGGTTACAGGTACCTCCTACAATGAGCAGTTCTTC
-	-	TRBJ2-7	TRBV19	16	CASSQDRHSSTYEQYF	TGTGCCAGTAGCCAAGACAGGCACTCTTCTACCTACGAGCAGTACTTC
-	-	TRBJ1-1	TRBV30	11	CAWSRNTEAFF	TGTGCCTGGAGTCGGAACACTGAAGCTTTCTTT
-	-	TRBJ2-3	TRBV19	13	CASRSGSTDTQYF	TGTGCCAGTCGCTCAGGGTCCACAGATACGCAGTATTTT
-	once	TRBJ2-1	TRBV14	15	CASSQLLSAYNEQFF	TGTGCCAGCAGCCAATTGCTTAGTGCCTACAATGAGCAGTTCTTC
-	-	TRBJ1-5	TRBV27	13	CASSLGSNQPQHF	TGTGCCAGCAGTTTGGGCAGCAATCAGCCCCAGCATTTT
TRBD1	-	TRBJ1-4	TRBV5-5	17	CASSLPHTGTANEKLFF	TGTGCCAGCAGTTTACCCCACACCGGGACAGCGAATGAAAAACTGTTTTTT
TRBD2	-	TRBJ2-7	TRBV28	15	CASIKAGTSVYEQYF	TGTGCCAGCATCAAAGCCGGGACTAGTGTTTACGAGCAGTACTTC
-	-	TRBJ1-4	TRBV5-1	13	CASRTATNEKLFF	TGCGCCAGCAGGACTGCAACTAATGAAAAACTGTTTTTT
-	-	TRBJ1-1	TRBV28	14	CASSPGVGRTEAFF	TGTGCCAGCAGCCCCGGGGTGGGCAGGACTGAAGCTTTCTTT
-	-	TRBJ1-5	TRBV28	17	CASSPTPSRGEYQPQHF	TGTGCCAGCAGCCCTACCCCGTCCCGGGGGGAATATCAGCCCCAGCATTTT
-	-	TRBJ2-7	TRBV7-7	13	CASSLARDYEQYF	TGTGCTAGCAGCTTAGCGCGGGATTACGAGCAGTACTTC
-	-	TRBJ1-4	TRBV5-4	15	CASSPGTTTNEKLFF	TGTGCCAGCAGCCCCGGGACAACAACTAATGAAAAACTGTTTTTT
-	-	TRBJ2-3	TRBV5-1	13	CASSPPTVDTQYF	TGCGCCAGCAGCCCGCCCACTGTAGATACGCAGTATTTT
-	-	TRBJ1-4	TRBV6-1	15	CASSEFKGSNEKLFF	TGTGCCAGCAGTGAATTTAAGGGGTCGAATGAAAAACTGTTTTTT
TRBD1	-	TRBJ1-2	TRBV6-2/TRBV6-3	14	CASSPDRDYYGYTF	TGTGCCAGCAGCCCGGACAGGGATTACTATGGCTACACCTTC
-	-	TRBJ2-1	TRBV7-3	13	CASSLTGGNEQFF	TGTGCCAGCAGCTTGACAGGTGGGAATGAGCAGTTCTTC